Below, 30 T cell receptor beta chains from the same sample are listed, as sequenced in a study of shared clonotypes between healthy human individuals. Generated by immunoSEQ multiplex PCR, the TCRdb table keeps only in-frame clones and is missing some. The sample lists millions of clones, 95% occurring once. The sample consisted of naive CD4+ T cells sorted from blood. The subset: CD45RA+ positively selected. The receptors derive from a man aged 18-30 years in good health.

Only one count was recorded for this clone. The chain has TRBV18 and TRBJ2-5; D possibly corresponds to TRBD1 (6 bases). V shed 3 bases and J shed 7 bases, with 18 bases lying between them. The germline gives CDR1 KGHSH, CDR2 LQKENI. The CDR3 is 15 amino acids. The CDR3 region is CASSPGQTSLGTQYF. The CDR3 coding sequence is TGTGCCAGCTCACCCGGACAGACCTCCCTTGGGACCCAGTACTTC.

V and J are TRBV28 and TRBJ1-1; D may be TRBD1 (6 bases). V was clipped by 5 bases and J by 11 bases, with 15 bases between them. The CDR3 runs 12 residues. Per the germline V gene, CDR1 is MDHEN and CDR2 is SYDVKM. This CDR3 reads CASSPPDRGAFF. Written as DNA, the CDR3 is TGTGCCAGCAGTCCCCCGGACAGAGGGGCTTTCTTT.

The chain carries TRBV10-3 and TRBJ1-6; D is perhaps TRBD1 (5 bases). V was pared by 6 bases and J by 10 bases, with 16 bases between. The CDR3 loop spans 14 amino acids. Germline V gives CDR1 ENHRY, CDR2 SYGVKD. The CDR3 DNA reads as TGTGCCATCAGGGGACCGAACGGAGAATCACCCCTCCACTTT. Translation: CAIRGPNGESPLHF.

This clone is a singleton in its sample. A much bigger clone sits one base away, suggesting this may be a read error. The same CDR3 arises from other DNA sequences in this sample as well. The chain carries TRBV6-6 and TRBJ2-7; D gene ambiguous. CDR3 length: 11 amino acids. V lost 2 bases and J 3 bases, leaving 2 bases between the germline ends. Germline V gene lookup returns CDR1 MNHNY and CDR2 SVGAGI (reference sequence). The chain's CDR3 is CASSYLYEQYF. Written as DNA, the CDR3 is TGTGCCAGCAGTTACCTCTACGAGCAGTACTTC.

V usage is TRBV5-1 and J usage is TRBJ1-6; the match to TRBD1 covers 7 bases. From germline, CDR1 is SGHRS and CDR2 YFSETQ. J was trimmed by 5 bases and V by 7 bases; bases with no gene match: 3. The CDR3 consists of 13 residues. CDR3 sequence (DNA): TGCGCCAGCTCAGGGGGAGATAATTCACCCCTCCACTTT. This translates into CASSGGDNSPLHF.

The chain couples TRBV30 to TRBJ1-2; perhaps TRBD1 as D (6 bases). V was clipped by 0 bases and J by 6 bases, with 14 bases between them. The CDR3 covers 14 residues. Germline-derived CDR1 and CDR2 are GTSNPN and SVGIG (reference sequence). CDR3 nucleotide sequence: TGTGCCTGGAGTGTTCAAGGGGACATCGATGGCTACACCTTC. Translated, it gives CAWSVQGDIDGYTF.

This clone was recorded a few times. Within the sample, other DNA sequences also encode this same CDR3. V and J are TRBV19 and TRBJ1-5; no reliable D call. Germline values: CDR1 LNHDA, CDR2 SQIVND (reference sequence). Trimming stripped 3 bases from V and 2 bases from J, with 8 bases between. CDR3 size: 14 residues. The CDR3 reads CASSITSGNQPQHF. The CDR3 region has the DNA TGTGCCAGTAGTATTACCAGCGGCAATCAGCCCCAGCATTTT.

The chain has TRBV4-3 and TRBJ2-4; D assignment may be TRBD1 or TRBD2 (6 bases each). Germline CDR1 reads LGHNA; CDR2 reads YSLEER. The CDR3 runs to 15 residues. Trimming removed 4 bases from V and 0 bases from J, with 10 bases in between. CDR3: CASSLQGLAKNIQYF. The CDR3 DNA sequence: TGCGCCAGCAGCCTACAGGGACTAGCCAAAAACATTCAGTACTTC.

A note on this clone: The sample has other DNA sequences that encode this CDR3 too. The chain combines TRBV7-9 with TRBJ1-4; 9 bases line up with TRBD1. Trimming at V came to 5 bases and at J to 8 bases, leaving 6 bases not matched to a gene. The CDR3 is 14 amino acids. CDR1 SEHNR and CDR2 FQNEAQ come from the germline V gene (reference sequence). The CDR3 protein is CASSPGQGEEKLFF. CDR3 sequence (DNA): TGTGCCAGCAGCCCGGGACAGGGAGAGGAAAAACTGTTTTTT.

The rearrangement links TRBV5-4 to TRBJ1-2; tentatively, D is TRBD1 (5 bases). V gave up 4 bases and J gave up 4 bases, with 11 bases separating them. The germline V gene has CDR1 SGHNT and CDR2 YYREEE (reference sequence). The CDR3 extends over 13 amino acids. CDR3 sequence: CASSIDSSYGYTF. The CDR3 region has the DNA TGTGCCAGCAGCATAGACAGCTCCTATGGCTACACCTTC.

As DNA, the CDR3 is TGTGCCAGCAGCTCGACAGGGGGCGGACAGCCCCAGCATTTT. It translates to CASSSTGGGQPQHF. V gene TRBV7-2 combines with J gene TRBJ1-5, with 10 bases that match TRBD1. CDR3 length equals 14 residues. With 4 bases clipped from V and 7 bases from J, the junction kept 4 bases outside the gene matches. From germline, CDR1 is SGHTA and CDR2 FQGNSA.

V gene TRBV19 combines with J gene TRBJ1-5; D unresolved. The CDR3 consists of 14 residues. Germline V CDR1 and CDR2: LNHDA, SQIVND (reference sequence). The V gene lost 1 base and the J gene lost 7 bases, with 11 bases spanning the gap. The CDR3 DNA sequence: TGTGCCAGTAGTATAGTGTTGGAAGGACAGCCCCAGCATTTT. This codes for CASSIVLEGQPQHF.

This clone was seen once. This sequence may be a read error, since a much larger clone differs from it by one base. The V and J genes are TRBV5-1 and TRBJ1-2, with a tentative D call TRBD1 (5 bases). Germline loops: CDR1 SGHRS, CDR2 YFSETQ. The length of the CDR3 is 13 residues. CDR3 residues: CASSLNTGRGYAF. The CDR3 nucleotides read TGCGCCAGCAGCCTGAACACAGGACGGGGCTACGCCTTC.

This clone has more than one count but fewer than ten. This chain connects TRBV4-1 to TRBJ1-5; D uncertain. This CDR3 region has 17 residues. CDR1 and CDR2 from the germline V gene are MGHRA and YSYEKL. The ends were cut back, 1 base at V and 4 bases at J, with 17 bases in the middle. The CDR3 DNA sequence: TGCGCCAGCAGCCAAGGAAGTTTTTCTGCCTTGAATCAGCCCCAGCATTTT. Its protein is CASSQGSFSALNQPQHF.

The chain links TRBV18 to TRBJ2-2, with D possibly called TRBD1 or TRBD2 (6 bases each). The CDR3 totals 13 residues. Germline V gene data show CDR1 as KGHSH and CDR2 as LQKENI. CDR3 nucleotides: TGTGCAGGGGGGCTACCGAACACCGGGGAGCTGTTTTTT. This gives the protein CAGGLPNTGELFF.

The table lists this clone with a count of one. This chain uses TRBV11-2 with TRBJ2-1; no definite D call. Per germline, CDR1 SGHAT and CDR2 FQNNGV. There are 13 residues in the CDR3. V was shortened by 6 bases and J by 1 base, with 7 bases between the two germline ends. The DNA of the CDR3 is TGTGCCAGCAGATCTCCGTCCTACAATGAGCAGTTCTTC. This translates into CASRSPSYNEQFF. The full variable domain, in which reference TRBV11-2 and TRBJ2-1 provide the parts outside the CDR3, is EAGVAQSPRYKIIEKRQSVAFWCNPISGHATLYWYQQILGQGPKLLIQFQNNGVVDDSQLPKDRFSAERLKGVDSTLKIQPAKLEDSAVYLCASRSPSYNEQFFGPGTRLTVL.

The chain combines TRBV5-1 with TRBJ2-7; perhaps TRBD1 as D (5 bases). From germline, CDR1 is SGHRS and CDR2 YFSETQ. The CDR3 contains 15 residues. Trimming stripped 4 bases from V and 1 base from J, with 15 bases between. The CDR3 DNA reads TGCGCCAGCAGCCCTAGGACAACACTATCCTACGAGCAGTACTTC. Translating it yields CASSPRTTLSYEQYF. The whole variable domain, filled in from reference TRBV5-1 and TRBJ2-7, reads KAGVTQTPRYLIKTRGQQVTLSCSPISGHRSVSWYQQTPGQGLQFLFEYFSETQRNKGNFPGRFSGRQFSNSRSEMNVSTLELGDSALYLCASSPRTTLSYEQYFGPGTRLTVT.

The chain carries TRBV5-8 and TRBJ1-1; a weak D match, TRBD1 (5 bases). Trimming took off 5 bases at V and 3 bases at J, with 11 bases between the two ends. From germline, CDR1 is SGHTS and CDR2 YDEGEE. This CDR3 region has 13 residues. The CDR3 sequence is CASRGTEDTEAFF. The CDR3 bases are TGTGCCAGCAGGGGGACGGAAGACACTGAAGCTTTCTTT.

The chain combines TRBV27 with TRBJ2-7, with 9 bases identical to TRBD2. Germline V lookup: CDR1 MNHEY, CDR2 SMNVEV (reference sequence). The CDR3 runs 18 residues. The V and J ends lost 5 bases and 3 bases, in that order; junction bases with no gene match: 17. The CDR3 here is CASSERGQGLARGYEQYF. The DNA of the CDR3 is TGTGCCAGCAGTGAACGGGGCCAGGGACTAGCAAGGGGCTACGAGCAGTACTTC.

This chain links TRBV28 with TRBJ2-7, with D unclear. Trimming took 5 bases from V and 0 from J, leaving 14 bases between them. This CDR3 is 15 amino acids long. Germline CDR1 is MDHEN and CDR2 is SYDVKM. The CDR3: CASSPAGSSSYEQYF. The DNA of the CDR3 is TGTGCCAGCAGTCCGGCAGGCTCGAGCTCCTACGAGCAGTACTTC.

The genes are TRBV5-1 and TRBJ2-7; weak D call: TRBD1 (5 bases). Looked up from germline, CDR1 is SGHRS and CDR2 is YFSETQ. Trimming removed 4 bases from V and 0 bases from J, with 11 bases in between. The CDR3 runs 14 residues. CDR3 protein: CASSGPTASYEQYF. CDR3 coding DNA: TGCGCCAGCAGCGGGCCGACAGCCTCCTACGAGCAGTACTTC.

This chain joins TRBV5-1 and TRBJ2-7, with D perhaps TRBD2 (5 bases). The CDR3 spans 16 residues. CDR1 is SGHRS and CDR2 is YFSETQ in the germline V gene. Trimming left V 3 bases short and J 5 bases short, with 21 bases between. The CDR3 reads CASSWATGIQEHEQYF. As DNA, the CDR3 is TGCGCCAGCAGCTGGGCCACCGGGATACAAGAGCACGAGCAGTACTTC.

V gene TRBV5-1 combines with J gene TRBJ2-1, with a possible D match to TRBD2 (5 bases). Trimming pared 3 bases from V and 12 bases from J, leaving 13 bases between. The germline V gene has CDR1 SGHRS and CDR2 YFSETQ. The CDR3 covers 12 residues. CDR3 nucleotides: TGCGCCAGCAGCTCCCGGACTCCGGCGCAGTTCTTC. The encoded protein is CASSSRTPAQFF.

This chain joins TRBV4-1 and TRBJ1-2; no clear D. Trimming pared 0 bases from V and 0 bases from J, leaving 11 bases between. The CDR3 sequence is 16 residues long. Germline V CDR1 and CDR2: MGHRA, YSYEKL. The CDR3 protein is CASSQDMAAANYGYTF. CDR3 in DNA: TGCGCCAGCAGCCAAGATATGGCCGCAGCTAACTATGGCTACACCTTC.

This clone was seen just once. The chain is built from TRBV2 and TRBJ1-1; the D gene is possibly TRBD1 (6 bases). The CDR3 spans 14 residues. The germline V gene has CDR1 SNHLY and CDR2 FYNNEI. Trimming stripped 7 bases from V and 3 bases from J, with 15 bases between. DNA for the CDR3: TGTGCCAGCATTCCGCGAAGGGGGGACACTGAAGCTTTCTTT. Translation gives CASIPRRGDTEAFF.

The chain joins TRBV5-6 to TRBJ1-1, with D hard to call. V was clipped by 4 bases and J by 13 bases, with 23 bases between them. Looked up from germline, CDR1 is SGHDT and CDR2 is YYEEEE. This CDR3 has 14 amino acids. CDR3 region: CASSPLGGEQGVFF. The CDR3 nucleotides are TGTGCCAGCAGCCCCTTGGGTGGTGAGCAAGGCGTTTTCTTT.

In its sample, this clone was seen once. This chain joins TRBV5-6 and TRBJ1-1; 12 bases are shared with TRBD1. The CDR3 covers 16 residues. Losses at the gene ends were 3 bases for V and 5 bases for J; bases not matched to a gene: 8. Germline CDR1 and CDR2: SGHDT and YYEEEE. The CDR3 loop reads CASSSGTGGLVTEAFF. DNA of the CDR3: TGTGCCAGCAGCTCCGGGACAGGGGGCTTGGTGACTGAAGCTTTCTTT.

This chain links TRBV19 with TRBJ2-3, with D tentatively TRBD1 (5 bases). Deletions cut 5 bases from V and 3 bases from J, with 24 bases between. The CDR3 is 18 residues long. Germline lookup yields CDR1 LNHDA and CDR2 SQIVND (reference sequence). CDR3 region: CASSYSTANGLRTDTQYF. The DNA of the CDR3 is TGTGCCAGTAGTTATTCGACAGCGAACGGCCTGAGGACAGATACGCAGTATTTT.

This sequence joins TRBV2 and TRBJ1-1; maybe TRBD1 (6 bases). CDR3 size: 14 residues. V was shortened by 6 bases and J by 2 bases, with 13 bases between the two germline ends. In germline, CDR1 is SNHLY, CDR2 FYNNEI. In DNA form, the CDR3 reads TGTGCCAGCAGGGAGCAGGGGTACAACACTGAAGCTTTCTTT. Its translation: CASREQGYNTEAFF. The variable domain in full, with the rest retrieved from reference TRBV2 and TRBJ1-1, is EPEVTQTPSHQVTQMGQEVILRCVPISNHLYFYWYRQILGQKVEFLVSFYNNEISEKSEIFDDQFSVERPDGSNFTLKIRSTKLEDSAMYFCASREQGYNTEAFFGQGTRLTVV.

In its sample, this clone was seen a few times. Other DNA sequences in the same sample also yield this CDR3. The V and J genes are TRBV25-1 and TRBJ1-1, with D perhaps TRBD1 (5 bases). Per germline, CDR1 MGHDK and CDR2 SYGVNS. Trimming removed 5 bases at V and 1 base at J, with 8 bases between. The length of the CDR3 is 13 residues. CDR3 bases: TGTGCCAGCAGTCGGCAGGGGAACACTGAAGCTTTCTTT. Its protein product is CASSRQGNTEAFF.